The sequence of this T cell receptor beta chain was determined in a study of blood T cell repertoires in COVID-19. Study in general: There were acute and convalescent COVID-19 samples, and they came from the United States, Italy and Spain. From T cells, B-cell-depleted T cells, or PBMCs came the material, which was cDNA or gDNA.

Original processing notes: Estimated nucleated cell counts came from reference gene primer amplification. Produced via immunoSEQ multiplex PCR; TCRdb's table is partial and in-frame only. From that table come the V and J calls and clone size; the DNA was used to work out D and trimming. The sample has around 150,000 clones, 65% to 90% seen once. Per the germline V gene, CDR1 is LNHDA and CDR2 is SQIVND (reference sequence). The CDR3 extends over 12 amino acids. The genes are TRBV19 and TRBJ2-2; D gene unclear. The TCR originated in a man in his 60s with acute or convalescent COVID-19. Specimen: peripheral blood. Written as DNA, the CDR3 is TGTGCTTCTTGGGCCTACACCGGGGAGCTGTTTTTT. Protein sequence: CASWAYTGELFF.